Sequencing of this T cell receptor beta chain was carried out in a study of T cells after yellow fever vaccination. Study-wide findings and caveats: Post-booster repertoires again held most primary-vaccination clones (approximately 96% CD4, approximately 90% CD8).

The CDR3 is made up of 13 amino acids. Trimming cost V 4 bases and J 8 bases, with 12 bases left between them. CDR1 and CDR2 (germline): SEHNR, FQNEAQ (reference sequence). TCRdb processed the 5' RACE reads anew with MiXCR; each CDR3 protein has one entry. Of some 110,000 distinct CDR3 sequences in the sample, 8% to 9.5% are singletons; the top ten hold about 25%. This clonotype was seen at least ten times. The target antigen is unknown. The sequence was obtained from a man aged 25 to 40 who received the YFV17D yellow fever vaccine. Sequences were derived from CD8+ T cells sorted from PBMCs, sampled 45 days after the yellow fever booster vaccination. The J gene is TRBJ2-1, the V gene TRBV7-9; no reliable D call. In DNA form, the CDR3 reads TGTGCCAGCAGCTCACAGAGTAGGCATGAGCAGTTCTTC. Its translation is CASSSQSRHEQFF.